This entry concerns a single T cell receptor beta chain. The sample holds a few counts of this clonotype. Its specific antigen is unknown. No per-base quality is available; no much larger clone lies one base away. These data come from a study of T cell repertoires in cytomegalovirus infection (dated by TCRdb to about 2019). Study-level background: The HLA type of each donor mattered for the analysis, because public TCR beta signatures pointed to carriage of CMV infection along with the matching HLA type. The paper's findings and limits, for the study overall: Cumulative frequency of public TCR beta family members discriminated carriers of CMV infection plus the relevant HLA type in this cohort and an independent approximately 350-donor cohort. The ex vivo response was dominated by HLA-C-restricted CMV-specific TCR beta clonotypes, which also provided the single most frequent clonotype in two of eight donors.

Sequencing was carried out with an Illumina HiSeq 1500. TCRdb trimmed public reads at Q25 via fastp, called clones via MiXCR and kept in-frame beta chains. Duplicate CDR3 protein sequences are folded into a single record with the most common DNA and genes. The sample table records under 150,000 distinct CDR3 sequences; 20% to 30% of these occur just once. The ten largest account for 34% of the sample. Reading from cysteine to phenylalanine, the CDR3 counts 13 amino acids. CDR3 DNA only is kept here, 39 bases in frame from base 1. The CDR1 and CDR2 encoded by the germline V gene are MNHEY and SVGEGT. V is reduced by 2 bases and J by 3 bases, leaving a spacing of 5 bases between them.

The rearrangement combines TRBV6-2 or TRBV6-3 with TRBJ1-5; a tentative D call is TRBD1 (5 bases match). The receptor was isolated from a human donor in good health (CMV status not recorded). Some clones in this sample may be carry-over from other donors' samples. Sequencing was performed on PBMCs, sequenced either directly or after in vitro stimulation (not recorded which). The DNA reads TGTGCCAGCAGTTACGGGGCCAATCAGCCCCAGCATTTT. It codes for CASSYGANQPQHF.